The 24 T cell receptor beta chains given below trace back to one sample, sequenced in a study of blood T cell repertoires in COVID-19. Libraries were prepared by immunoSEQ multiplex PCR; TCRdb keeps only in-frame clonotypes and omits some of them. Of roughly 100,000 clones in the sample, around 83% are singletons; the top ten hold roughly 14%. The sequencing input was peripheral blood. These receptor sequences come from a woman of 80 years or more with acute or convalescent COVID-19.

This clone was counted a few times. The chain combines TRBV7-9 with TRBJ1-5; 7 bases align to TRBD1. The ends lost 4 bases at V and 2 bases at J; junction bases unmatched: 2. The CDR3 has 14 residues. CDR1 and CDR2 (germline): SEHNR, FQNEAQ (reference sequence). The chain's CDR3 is CASSSGQGNQPQHF. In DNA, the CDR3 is TGTGCCAGCAGCTCCGGACAGGGCAATCAGCCCCAGCATTTT. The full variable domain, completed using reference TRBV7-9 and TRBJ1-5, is DTGVSQNPRHKITKRGQNVTFRCDPISEHNRLYWYRQTLGQGPEFLTYFQNEAQLEKSRLLSDRFSAERPKGSFSTLEIQRTEQGDSAMYLCASSSGQGNQPQHFGDGTRLSIL.

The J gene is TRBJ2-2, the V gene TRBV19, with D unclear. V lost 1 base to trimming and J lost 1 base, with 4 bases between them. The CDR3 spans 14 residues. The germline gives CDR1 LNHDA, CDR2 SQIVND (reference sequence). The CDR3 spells CASSIAVNTGELFF. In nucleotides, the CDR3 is TGTGCCAGTAGTATAGCGGTGAACACCGGGGAGCTGTTTTTT.

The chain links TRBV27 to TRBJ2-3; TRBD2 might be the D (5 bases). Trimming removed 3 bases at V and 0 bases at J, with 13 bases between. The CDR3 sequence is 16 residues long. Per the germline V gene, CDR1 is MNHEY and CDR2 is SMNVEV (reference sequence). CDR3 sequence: CASSFGTRASTDTQYF. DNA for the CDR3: TGTGCCAGCAGTTTCGGCACGCGGGCTAGCACAGATACGCAGTATTTT.

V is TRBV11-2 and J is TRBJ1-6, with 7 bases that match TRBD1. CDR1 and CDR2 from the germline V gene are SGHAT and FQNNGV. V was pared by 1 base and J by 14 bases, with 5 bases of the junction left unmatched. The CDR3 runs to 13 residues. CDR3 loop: CASSLAQGQTLHF. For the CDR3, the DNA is TGTGCCAGCAGCTTAGCCCAGGGACAGACCCTCCACTTT. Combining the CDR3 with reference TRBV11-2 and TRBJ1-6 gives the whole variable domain EAGVAQSPRYKIIEKRQSVAFWCNPISGHATLYWYQQILGQGPKLLIQFQNNGVVDDSQLPKDRFSAERLKGVDSTLKIQPAKLEDSAVYLCASSLAQGQTLHFGNGTRLTVT.

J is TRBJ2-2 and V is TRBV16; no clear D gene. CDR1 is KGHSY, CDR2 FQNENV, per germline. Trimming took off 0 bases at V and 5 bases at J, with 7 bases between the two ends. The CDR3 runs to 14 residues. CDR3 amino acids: CASSQSTETGELFF. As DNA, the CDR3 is TGTGCCAGCAGCCAATCTACAGAAACCGGGGAGCTGTTTTTT.

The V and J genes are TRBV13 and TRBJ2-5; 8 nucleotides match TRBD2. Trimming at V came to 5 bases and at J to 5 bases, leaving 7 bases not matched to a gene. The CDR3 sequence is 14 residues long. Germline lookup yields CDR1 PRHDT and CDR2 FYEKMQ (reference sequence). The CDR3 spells CASSHREGRETQYF. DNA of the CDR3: TGTGCCAGCAGCCACCGGGAGGGCCGCGAGACCCAGTACTTC.

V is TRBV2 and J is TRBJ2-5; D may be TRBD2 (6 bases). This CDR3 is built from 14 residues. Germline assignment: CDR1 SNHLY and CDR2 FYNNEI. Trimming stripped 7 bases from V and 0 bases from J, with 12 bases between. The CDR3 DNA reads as TGTGCCAGCATCCGGGGGTCGTACCAAGAGACCCAGTACTTC. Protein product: CASIRGSYQETQYF.

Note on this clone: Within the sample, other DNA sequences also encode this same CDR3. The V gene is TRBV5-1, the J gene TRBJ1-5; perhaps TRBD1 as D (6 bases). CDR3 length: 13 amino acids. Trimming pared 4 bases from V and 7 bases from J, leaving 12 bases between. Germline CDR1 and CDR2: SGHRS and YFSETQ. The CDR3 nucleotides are TGCGCCAGCAGCGAGAACAGGGACCAGCCCCAGCATTTT. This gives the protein CASSENRDQPQHF.

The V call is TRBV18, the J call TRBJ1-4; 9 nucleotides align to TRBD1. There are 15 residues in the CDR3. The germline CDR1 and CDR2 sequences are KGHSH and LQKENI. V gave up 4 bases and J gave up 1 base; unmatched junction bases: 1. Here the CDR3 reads CASSRGQGTNEKLFF. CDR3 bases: TGTGCCAGCTCACGGGGACAGGGAACTAATGAAAAACTGTTTTTT.

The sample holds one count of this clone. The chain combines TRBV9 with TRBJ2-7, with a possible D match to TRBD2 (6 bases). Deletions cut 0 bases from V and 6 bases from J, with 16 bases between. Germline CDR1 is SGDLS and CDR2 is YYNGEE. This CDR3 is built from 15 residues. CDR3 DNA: TGTGCCAGCAGCGTAGGATCCGACAGAGCGGGCGAGCAGTACTTC. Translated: CASSVGSDRAGEQYF.

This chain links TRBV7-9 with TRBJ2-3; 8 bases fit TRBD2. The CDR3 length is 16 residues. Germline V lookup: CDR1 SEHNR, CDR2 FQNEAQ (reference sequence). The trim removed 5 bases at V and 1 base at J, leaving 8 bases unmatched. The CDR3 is CASSPPLAGRTDTQYF. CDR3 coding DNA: TGTGCCAGCAGCCCTCCCCTAGCGGGCCGCACAGATACGCAGTATTTT.

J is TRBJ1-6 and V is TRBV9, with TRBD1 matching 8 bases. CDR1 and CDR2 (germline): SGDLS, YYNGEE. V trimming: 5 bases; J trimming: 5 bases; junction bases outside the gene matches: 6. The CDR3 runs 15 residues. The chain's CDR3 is CASREGTGDNSPLHF. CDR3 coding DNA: TGTGCCAGCAGGGAAGGGACAGGAGATAATTCACCCCTCCACTTT.

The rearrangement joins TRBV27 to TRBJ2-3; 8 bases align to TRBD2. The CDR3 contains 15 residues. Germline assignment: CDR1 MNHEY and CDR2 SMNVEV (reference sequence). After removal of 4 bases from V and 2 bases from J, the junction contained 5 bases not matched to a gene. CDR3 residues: CASSSLAGNTDTQYF. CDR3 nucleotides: TGTGCCAGCAGTTCCTTAGCGGGAAACACAGATACGCAGTATTTT.

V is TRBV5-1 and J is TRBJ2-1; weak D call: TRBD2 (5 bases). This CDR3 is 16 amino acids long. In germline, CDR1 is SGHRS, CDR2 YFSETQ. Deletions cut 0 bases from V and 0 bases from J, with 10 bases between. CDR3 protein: CASSLVWRSSYNEQFF. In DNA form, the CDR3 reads TGCGCCAGCAGCTTGGTCTGGAGGAGCTCCTACAATGAGCAGTTCTTC. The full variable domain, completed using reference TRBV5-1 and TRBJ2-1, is KAGVTQTPRYLIKTRGQQVTLSCSPISGHRSVSWYQQTPGQGLQFLFEYFSETQRNKGNFPGRFSGRQFSNSRSEMNVSTLELGDSALYLCASSLVWRSSYNEQFFGPGTRLTVL.

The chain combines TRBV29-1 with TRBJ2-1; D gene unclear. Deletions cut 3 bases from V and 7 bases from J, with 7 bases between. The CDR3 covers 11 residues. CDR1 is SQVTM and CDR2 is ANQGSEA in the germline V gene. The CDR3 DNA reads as TGCAGCGTTGAGGGCAGGAATGAGCAGTTCTTC. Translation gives CSVEGRNEQFF.

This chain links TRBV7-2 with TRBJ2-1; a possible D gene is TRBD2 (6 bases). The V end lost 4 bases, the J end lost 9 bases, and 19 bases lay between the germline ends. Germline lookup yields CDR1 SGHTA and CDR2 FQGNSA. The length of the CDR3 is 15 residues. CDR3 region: CASSSGGYLGGEQFF. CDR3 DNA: TGTGCCAGCAGCTCCGGCGGCTACCTCGGGGGTGAGCAGTTCTTC.

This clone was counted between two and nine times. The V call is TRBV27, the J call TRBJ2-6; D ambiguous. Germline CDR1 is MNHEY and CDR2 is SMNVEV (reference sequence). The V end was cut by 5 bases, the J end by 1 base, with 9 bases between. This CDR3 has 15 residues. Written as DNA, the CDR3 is TGTGCCAGCAGTACGCGTGGTTCTGGGGCCAACGTCCTGACTTTC. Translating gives CASSTRGSGANVLTF.

CDR3 region: CAWTIIAGTQYF. The DNA for the CDR3 is TGTGCCTGGACCATAATAGCGGGTACGCAGTATTTT. The chain has TRBV30 and TRBJ2-3; 7 bases fit TRBD2. V lost 4 bases and J lost 8; bases outside the gene matches: 6. The germline V gene has CDR1 GTSNPN and CDR2 SVGIG (reference sequence). The length of the CDR3 is 12 residues. Variable domain in full (rest from reference TRBV30 and TRBJ2-3): SQTIHQWPATLVQPVGSPLSLECTVEGTSNPNLYWYRQAAGRGLQLLFYSVGIGQISSEVPQNLSASRPQDRQFILSSKKLLLSDSGFYLCAWTIIAGTQYFGPGTRLTVL.

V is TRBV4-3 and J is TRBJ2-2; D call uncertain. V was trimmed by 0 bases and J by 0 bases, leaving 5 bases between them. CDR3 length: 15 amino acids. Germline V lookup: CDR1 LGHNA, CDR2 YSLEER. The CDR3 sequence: CASSQDAANTGELFF. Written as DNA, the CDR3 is TGCGCCAGCAGCCAAGATGCAGCGAACACCGGGGAGCTGTTTTTT.

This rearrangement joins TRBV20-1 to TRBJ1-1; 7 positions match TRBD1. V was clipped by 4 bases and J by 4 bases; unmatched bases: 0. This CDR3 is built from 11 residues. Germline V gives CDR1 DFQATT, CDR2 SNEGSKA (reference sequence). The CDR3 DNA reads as TGCAGTGCTACAGGGGGCACTGAAGCTTTCTTT. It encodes CSATGGTEAFF.

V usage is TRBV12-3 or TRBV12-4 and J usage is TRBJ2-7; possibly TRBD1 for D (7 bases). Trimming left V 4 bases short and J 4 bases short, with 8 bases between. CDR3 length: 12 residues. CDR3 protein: CASSSGGYEQYV. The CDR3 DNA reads TGTGCCAGCAGTTCAGGGGGGTACGAGCAGTACGTC.

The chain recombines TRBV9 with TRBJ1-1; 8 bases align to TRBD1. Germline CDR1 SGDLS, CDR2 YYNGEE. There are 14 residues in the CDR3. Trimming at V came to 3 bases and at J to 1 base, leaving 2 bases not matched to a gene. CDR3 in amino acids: CASSATGENTEAFF. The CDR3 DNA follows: TGTGCCAGCAGCGCGACAGGGGAGAACACTGAAGCTTTCTTT. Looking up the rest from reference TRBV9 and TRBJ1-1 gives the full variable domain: DSGVTQTPKHLITATGQRVTLRCSPRSGDLSVYWYQQSLDQGLQFLIQYYNGEERAKGNILERFSAQQFPDLHSELNLSSLELGDSALYFCASSATGENTEAFFGQGTRLTVV.

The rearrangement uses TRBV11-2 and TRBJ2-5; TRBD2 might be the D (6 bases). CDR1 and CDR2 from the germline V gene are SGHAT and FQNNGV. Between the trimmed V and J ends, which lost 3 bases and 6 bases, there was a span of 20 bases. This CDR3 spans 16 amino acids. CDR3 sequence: CASSLPGVYNYQTQYF. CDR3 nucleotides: TGTGCCAGCAGCTTGCCGGGGGTGTACAATTATCAGACCCAGTACTTC.

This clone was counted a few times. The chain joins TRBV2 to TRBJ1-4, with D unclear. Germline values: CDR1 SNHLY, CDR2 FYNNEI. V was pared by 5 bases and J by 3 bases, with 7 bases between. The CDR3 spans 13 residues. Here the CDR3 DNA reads TGTGCCAGCAGTCAGGTGGCTAATGAAAAACTGTTTTTT. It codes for CASSQVANEKLFF.